The 14 T cell receptor beta chains given below trace back to one sample, sequenced in a study of cytomegalovirus exposure and HLA in healthy donors. The PCR employed 60 Vbeta primers together with 13 Jbeta primers. Repertoires were generated with immunoSEQ multiplex PCR, while TCRdb's copy carries only in-frame clones and drops some. The sample shows about 52,000 clones, around three fifths of them seen only once. Sequencing was performed on PBMCs. Source of these receptors: a human donor in good health.

Here the CDR3 DNA reads TGTGCCTGGAGGTCGGCGGGGACTCTTTACAATGAGCAGTTCTTC. It is translated as CAWRSAGTLYNEQFF. V is TRBV30 and J is TRBJ2-1; D possibly corresponds to TRBD2 (6 bases). Trimming cost V 3 bases and J 4 bases, with 16 bases left between them. The CDR3 spans 15 residues. The germline V gene encodes CDR1 GTSNPN and CDR2 SVGIG (reference sequence).

The chain uses TRBV19 and TRBJ1-1; 12 bases are a match to TRBD1. The CDR3 has 14 residues. V was clipped by 6 bases and J by 3 bases; unmatched bases: 2. CDR1 and CDR2 (germline): LNHDA, SQIVND (reference sequence). The CDR3 region is CASRGTGGDTEAFF. The DNA for the CDR3 is TGTGCCAGTAGGGGGACAGGGGGCGACACTGAAGCTTTCTTT.

This chain joins TRBV15 and TRBJ1-2; D is undetermined. Germline CDR1 and CDR2: LNHNV and YYDKDF (reference sequence). The CDR3 contains 13 residues. Trimming took 7 bases from V and 8 from J, leaving 17 bases between them. The CDR3 here is CATTGTSSRGYTF. The CDR3, as DNA: TGTGCCACCACAGGCACTTCCTCTCGGGGCTACACCTTC.

This clone was detected only a few times. The DNA of the CDR3 is TGTGCCAGCAGCTCGGCGGGGGGTGGGGAGACCCAGTACTTC. Translating it yields CASSSAGGGETQYF. The V call is TRBV7-2, the J call TRBJ2-5; TRBD2 matches 8 bases. V gave up 4 bases and J gave up 5 bases; unmatched junction bases: 6. Germline-derived CDR1 and CDR2 are SGHTA and FQGNSA. This CDR3 is built from 14 residues.

This sequence joins TRBV25-1 and TRBJ1-6, with 8 bases aligning to TRBD1. Germline values: CDR1 MGHDK, CDR2 SYGVNS. This CDR3 contains 16 residues. V trimming: 4 bases; J trimming: 4 bases; junction bases outside the gene matches: 6. The DNA of the CDR3 is TGTGCCAGCAGTGTCCGGGACAGGCGGTATAATTCACCCCTCCACTTT. It translates to CASSVRDRRYNSPLHF.

The chain joins TRBV18 to TRBJ1-2; 10 nucleotides align to TRBD1. The CDR3 totals 15 residues. Losses at the gene ends were 3 bases for V and 3 bases for J; bases not matched to a gene: 4. Germline V gene lookup returns CDR1 KGHSH and CDR2 LQKENI. CDR3 region: CASSPQTGGDYGYTF. The CDR3 nucleotides read TGTGCCAGCTCACCCCAGACAGGGGGCGACTATGGCTACACCTTC. Full variable domain (remainder filled in from reference TRBV18 and TRBJ1-2): NAGVMQNPRHLVRRRGQEARLRCSPMKGHSHVYWYRQLPEEGLKFMVYLQKENIIDESGMPKERFSAEFPKEGPSILRIQQVVRGDSAAYFCASSPQTGGDYGYTFGSGTRLTVV.

The rearrangement links TRBV18 to TRBJ2-7; D remains unclear. The V gene's germline CDR1 is KGHSH and CDR2 LQKENI. The CDR3 spans 11 residues. The V end was cut by 3 bases, the J end by 4 bases, with 4 bases between. The CDR3 DNA reads TGTGCCAGCTCACCCCAATACGAGCAGTACTTC. The encoded protein is CASSPQYEQYF.

This clone occurred a few times. The V gene is TRBV2, the J gene TRBJ1-5; 7 bases agree with TRBD1. Unmatched junction bases numbered 10, after V lost 6 bases and J lost 5 bases. This CDR3 has 15 residues. The germline CDR1 and CDR2 sequences are SNHLY and FYNNEI. In DNA, the CDR3 is TGTGCCAGCAGACCGGACAGGAGGGGTCATCAGCCCCAGCATTTT. Translating gives CASRPDRRGHQPQHF.

The chain employs TRBV6-5 and TRBJ2-4; D may be TRBD2 (6 bases). CDR1 is MNHEY, CDR2 SVGAGI, per germline. The CDR3 consists of 15 residues. Trimming removed 9 bases from V and 0 bases from J, with 15 bases in between. CDR3 DNA: TGTGCCAGTCACGGTCGGGGGACAGCCAAAAACATTCAGTACTTC. This translates into CASHGRGTAKNIQYF.

A note on this clone: A junction end diverges from the germline sequence, so it may reflect a read error. This sequence joins TRBV29-1 and TRBJ1-2; possible D gene TRBD1, 5 bases. CDR1 and CDR2 (germline): SQVTM, ANQGSEA. This CDR3 comprises 12 residues. CDR3 DNA sequence: TGCAGCGTTGAAGGGGGCCCCTATGGCTACCCCTTC. It is translated as CSVEGGPYGYPF.

This clone occurred a few times. The chain links TRBV18 to TRBJ2-7; TRBD2 matches at 8 bases. Per germline, CDR1 KGHSH and CDR2 LQKENI. CDR3 length: 15 residues. J lost 1 base, V lost 0 bases, and 2 bases had no gene match. CDR3 region: CASSPPGGASYEQYF. The CDR3 DNA is TGTGCCAGCTCACCACCCGGGGGGGCGTCCTACGAGCAGTACTTC.

The rearrangement uses TRBV6-5 and TRBJ2-7, with a tentative D call TRBD2 (5 bases). Germline values: CDR1 MNHEY, CDR2 SVGAGI. Between the trimmed V and J ends, which lost 6 bases and 3 bases, there was a span of 12 bases. This CDR3 has 13 residues. This CDR3 is CASREVEIYEQYF. The CDR3, as DNA: TGTGCCAGCAGGGAGGTCGAGATCTACGAGCAGTACTTC.

V is TRBV5-8 and J is TRBJ1-2; D is possibly TRBD1 (6 bases). The CDR3 length is 15 residues. Between the trimmed V and J ends, which lost 4 bases and 5 bases, there was a span of 18 bases. Germline V gene sequence: CDR1 SGHTS, CDR2 YDEGEE. CDR3 sequence: CASSGQGTASYGYTF. The CDR3 DNA reads as TGTGCCAGCAGCGGCCAGGGGACGGCATCATATGGCTACACCTTC.

The chain recombines TRBV15 with TRBJ2-5, with D perhaps TRBD1 (5 bases). V lost 1 base and J lost 3, with 9 bases in between. Germline V gene sequence: CDR1 LNHNV, CDR2 YYDKDF (reference sequence). CDR3 size: 14 residues. The CDR3 spells CATSRVDRKETQYF. The CDR3 DNA follows: TGTGCCACCAGCAGAGTTGACAGAAAAGAGACCCAGTACTTC.